The clone carrying this T cell receptor beta chain was observed at least ten times. The antigen is unknown. Amplification of TCR beta CDR3 regions used RNA as the template. First-round RT-PCR of the TCR CDR3 relied on the HTBI primer set. A single record per CDR3 protein comes from TCRdb applying MiXCR to the multiplex PCR reads. The sample has 250,000 to 400,000 distinct CDR3 sequences, approximately 15% seen once. This sample is drawn from a study of T cells in Graves' hyperthyroidism and ophthalmopathy. Study findings and constraints: The model made its ophthalmopathy prediction, and onset followed a median approximately 7 months later. Stable hyperthyroidism was told apart from ophthalmopathy by a model built on 13 V-J features.

The germline V gene encodes CDR1 LGHNT and CDR2 FRNRAP. V lost 6 bases and J lost 8; bases outside the gene matches: 19. The CDR3 consists of 17 residues. Sequencing was carried out using blood. The sequence came from a woman between 40 and 55 years old with Graves' ophthalmopathy. The genes are TRBV12-5 and TRBJ2-1, with TRBD1 matching over 7 bases. The CDR3 coding sequence is TGTGCTAGTGGCCTCTTTCGCCGGGACAGAGAGTCCGATGAGCAGTTCTTC. Protein: CASGLFRRDRESDEQFF.